The 7 T cell receptor beta chains reported below all come from one sample, sequenced in a study of blood T cell repertoires in COVID-19 (dated by TCRdb to the early 2020s). The library was obtained by the immunoSEQ multiplex PCR assay. TCRdb re-hosts the immuneACCESS table, in-frame sequences only. Its copies lack some clones; in the studies checked, an unresolved V gene accounts for under half of them, and the cause for the rest is not known. The table for this sample lists under 300,000 clones; 88% of them were counted only once. Under 3.5% of the sample comes from the top ten. Sequencing was carried out using PBMCs or T cells enriched from blood (not recorded which). The receptors stem from a woman between 50 and 59 years old who had recovered from COVID-19.

The chain couples TRBV27 to TRBJ1-1; TRBD1 is a possible D gene (5 bases). This CDR3 has 16 amino acids. V lost 5 bases, J lost 4 bases, and 20 bases lay in between. Per the germline V gene, CDR1 is MNHEY and CDR2 is SMNVEV (reference sequence). CDR3 in amino acids: CASSGLRQGYITEAFF. As DNA, the CDR3 is TGTGCCAGCAGTGGCCTCAGGCAGGGTTATATCACTGAAGCTTTCTTT.

CDR3 nucleotides: TGTGCCAGCAGCTTCAACGGAGTGAACACCGGGGAGCTGTTTTTT. It codes for CASSFNGVNTGELFF. The gene calls are TRBV9 and TRBJ2-2; D unclear. V was shortened by 4 bases and J by 1 base, with 11 bases between the two germline ends. CDR1 is SGDLS and CDR2 is YYNGEE in the germline V gene. The CDR3 spans 15 residues. The complete variable domain, with remaining parts taken from reference TRBV9 and TRBJ2-2, reads DSGVTQTPKHLITATGQRVTLRCSPRSGDLSVYWYQQSLDQGLQFLIQYYNGEERAKGNILERFSAQQFPDLHSELNLSSLELGDSALYFCASSFNGVNTGELFFGEGSRLTVL.

The genes are TRBV7-2 and TRBJ2-7, with 7 bases fitting TRBD1. Germline V gives CDR1 SGHTA, CDR2 FQGNSA. The ends lost 1 base at V and 4 bases at J; junction bases unmatched: 10. This CDR3 spans 16 amino acids. The CDR3 region is CASSLVTGAQGYEQYF. CDR3 in DNA: TGTGCCAGCAGCTTAGTAACAGGGGCGCAGGGTTACGAGCAGTACTTC.

The J gene is TRBJ1-5, the V gene TRBV4-1, with 8 bases lining up with TRBD1. V gave up 0 bases and J gave up 9 bases; unmatched junction bases: 4. The V gene's germline CDR1 is MGHRA and CDR2 YSYEKL. The CDR3 extends over 14 amino acids. The CDR3 DNA sequence: TGCGCCAGCAGCCAAGACAGGGGGCTCGCGCCCCAGCATTTT. Amino acids: CASSQDRGLAPQHF.

This chain links TRBV6-5 with TRBJ1-6, with 10 positions matching TRBD1. The CDR3 loop spans 14 amino acids. CDR1 and CDR2 (germline): MNHEY, SVGAGI. V shed 5 bases and J 10 bases; nucleotides not matched to a gene: 5. CDR3 nucleotide sequence: TGTGCCAGCAGTACTGACAGGGGGCTATCACCCCTCCACTTT. Translation: CASSTDRGLSPLHF.

The genes are TRBV5-1 and TRBJ2-1, with 9 positions matching TRBD2. The CDR3 spans 16 residues. V dropped 4 bases and J dropped 5; count of bases not matched to a gene: 10. Germline V gives CDR1 SGHRS, CDR2 YFSETQ. This CDR3 reads CASSSLLAGFDNEQFF. The CDR3 nucleotides are TGCGCCAGCAGCAGCCTACTAGCGGGCTTTGACAATGAGCAGTTCTTC.

The chain carries TRBV30 and TRBJ1-1, with 8 bases lining up with TRBD1. V lost 8 bases to trimming and J lost 4 bases; unmatched junction nucleotides: 15. This CDR3 has 15 amino acids. CDR1 GTSNPN and CDR2 SVGIG come from the germline V gene (reference sequence). The CDR3 bases are TGTGCCCGCTACGTCAGGGGGCCCACCGGCACTGAAGCTTTCTTT. Amino acid sequence: CARYVRGPTGTEAFF.